This entry describes one T cell receptor (beta chain). This specimen comes from a study of technical replicates of blood from a handful of donors. Germline V gene data show CDR1 as LGHNT and CDR2 as FRNRAP. This CDR3 spans 15 amino acids. V lost 1 base, J lost 3 bases, and 11 bases lay in between. TCRdb's table, derived via immunoSEQ multiplex PCR, lists solely in-frame clones and lacks some. The table records 80,000 to 100,000 clones, about 92% of them present only once. The clonotype comes from a human donor in good health. Sample: T cells isolated from PBMCs. V is TRBV12-5 and J is TRBJ2-3; D possibly corresponds to TRBD2 (6 bases). CDR3 nucleotides: TGTGCTAGTGGTTTGGCCCGGACTACTACAGATACGCAGTATTTT. Protein product: CASGLARTTTDTQYF.